The sequence of this T cell receptor beta chain was determined in a study of T-cell memory formation after mild COVID-19. Study-wide background: Each donor largely had its own TCR clusters. Study observations and caveats: Contracting CD4+ clones lay largely in CM and EM, with CD8+ ones residing in EMRA. Among clones peaking at day 37 in the second wave, SARS-CoV-2 specificity remained unconfirmed.

On this clonotype: Its antigen is as yet unknown.

The authors produced TCR alpha and TCR beta cDNA libraries with sample barcodes and UMIs by 5'RACE using constant-segment primers. TCRdb re-analysed the 5' RACE reads in MiXCR, keeping a single row per CDR3 protein. Of hundreds of thousands of distinct CDR3 sequences listed, more than 15% are singletons. Germline CDR1 and CDR2: SGHTA and FQGNSA. The CDR3 loop spans 14 amino acids. V was shortened by 3 bases and J by 8 bases, with 16 bases between the two germline ends. This sequence was found in a man between 18 and 35 years old who had mild COVID-19 (a few samples of this study predate the infection). Cell type and time point are not known. The V and J genes are TRBV7-2 and TRBJ1-2; D is unresolved. Sequences were obtained from PBMCs or a T cell subset sorted from them (not recorded which). The CDR3 spells CASSFTGNTLGYTF. The CDR3, as DNA: TGTGCCAGCAGCTTTACGGGGAATACTTTAGGCTACACCTTC.